The rows below give T cell receptor beta chains drawn from one sample of a study of T-cell reconstitution after alpha-beta-depleted transplantation in children. TCRdb re-analysed the PCR reads in MiXCR, keeping a single row per CDR3 protein. The data contain about 110,000 distinct CDR3 sequences, approximately 6.4% of them singletons. This specimen consisted of PBMCs, mostly from graft donor cells, obtained 360 days after TCRalphabeta/CD19-depleted stem cell transplant. The receptors originated from a male patient aged 2 to 10 who had a stem cell transplant for acute lymphoblastic leukemia, so the T cells may come from the graft donor. CDR3s include the opening cysteine and the closing phenylalanine or tryptophan. The D gene is left open where the match is weak. Where a row states a size, it is once, few, many or the class of an expanded clone; other rows omit it.

j_call clone_size d_call v_call cdr3_nt cdr3_aa
TRBJ2-3 . TRBD2 TRBV24-1 TGTGCCACCCGAAAGGCGGGGGTCACAGATACGCAGTATTTT CATRKAGVTDTQYF
TRBJ1-6 . . TRBV20-1 TGCAGTGTCAGAGGGGGGGGCTGGGATAATTCACCCCTCCACTTT CSVRGGGWDNSPLHF
TRBJ1-5 . . TRBV7-9 TGTGCCAGCAGCCAAGGTGGGGAGGGTCAGCCCCAGCATTTT CASSQGGEGQPQHF
TRBJ2-7 many TRBD2 TRBV4-3 TGCGCCAGCAGCCAAGGGCCTAGCGGCTCCTACGAGCAGTACTTC CASSQGPSGSYEQYF
TRBJ2-7 . . TRBV20-1 TGCTGTGCTAGTCATACCCACTCACCCAGAAATTACGAGCAGTACTTC CCASHTHSPRNYEQYF
TRBJ1-1 many . TRBV6-1 TGTGCCACACATCCGGGGACAAACACTGAAGCTTTCTTT CATHPGTNTEAFF
TRBJ2-7 many . TRBV6-1 TGTGCCAGCAGTGCGACTGTTTCCTACGAGCAGTACTTC CASSATVSYEQYF
TRBJ2-1 many . TRBV7-9 TGTGCCAGCAGCCACTTTACAGGACCCTACAATGAGCAGTTCTTC CASSHFTGPYNEQFF
TRBJ1-1 many . TRBV2 TGTGCCAGCAGTGGGAGAAGGACTGAAGCTTTCTTT CASSGRRTEAFF
TRBJ2-5 many . TRBV5-6 TGTGCCAGCAGCTTGGGCGGACGTCTGGAGACCCAGTACTTC CASSLGGRLETQYF
TRBJ1-1 many TRBD1 TRBV10-3 TGTGCCACCACAGGGGCCGGGGGTGAAGCTTTCTTT CATTGAGGEAFF
TRBJ2-3 . . TRBV24-1 TGTGCCACCAGTAAGTCGGACAGCTCTAGCACAGATACGCAGTATTTT CATSKSDSSSTDTQYF
TRBJ2-7 few . TRBV20-1 TGCAGTGCTTCGGACGGGAGCTCCTACGAGCAGTACTTC CSASDGSSYEQYF
TRBJ2-5 few . TRBV28 TGTGCCAGCAGTCCGTCTTGGGGAAGGGATGTAAAGACCCAGTACTTC CASSPSWGRDVKTQYF
TRBJ2-1 few TRBD1 TRBV29-1 TGCAGCGTCAGTACAGGGGGTAGGTCCTACAATGAGCAGTTCTTC CSVSTGGRSYNEQFF
TRBJ2-3 many . TRBV29-1 TGCAGCGTTGAAGGCCTGGCAGATACGCAGTATTTT CSVEGLADTQYF
TRBJ2-5 many TRBD2 TRBV29-1 TGCAGCGCCGAGGCGGGAGGGGGGGAGACCCAGTACTTC CSAEAGGGETQYF
TRBJ2-5 many . TRBV28 TGTGCCAGCACCCCGGGCAGGGAAACGAAAGAGACCCAGTACTTC CASTPGRETKETQYF
TRBJ1-2 many . TRBV6-1 TGTGCCAGCAGTGAAGAGTGGCCTGGCTACACCTTC CASSEEWPGYTF
TRBJ2-1 many TRBD2 TRBV7-8 TGTGCCAGCAGGGGACTAGCGGGAGGTTACAATGAGCAGTTCTTC CASRGLAGGYNEQFF
TRBJ2-3 . . TRBV5-1 TGCGCCAGCAGCCTGGGTAAATCGGGACCGTTGAGCACAGATACGCAGTATTTT CASSLGKSGPLSTDTQYF
TRBJ2-1 many . TRBV5-6 TGTGCCAGCAGCTTGTGGGTAGCGACGGGTTCCTACAATGAGCAGTTCTTC CASSLWVATGSYNEQFF
TRBJ2-2 . . TRBV27 TGTGCCAGCAGTCCCTCGGACGGCGATGCGAACACCGGGGAGCTGTTTTTT CASSPSDGDANTGELFF
TRBJ1-1 . TRBD1 TRBV5-1 TGCGCCAGCAGCTTAGTAGACAGGGGTGCGGCTGAAGCTTTCTTT CASSLVDRGAAEAFF
TRBJ2-1 few . TRBV4-1 TGCGCCAGCAGCCAAGATCGGCGGGATGAGCAGTTCTTC CASSQDRRDEQFF
TRBJ2-7 many . TRBV5-5 TGTGCCAGCAGCGGGTGGACAGCCTCCTACGAGCAGTACTTC CASSGWTASYEQYF
TRBJ2-5 few . TRBV4-1 TGCGCCAGCAGCCAACGCGGACAGACCCGAGAGACCCAGTACTTC CASSQRGQTRETQYF
TRBJ2-4 . TRBD2 TRBV4-3 TGCGCCAGCAGCCAAGGGGTAGGAATGGGAGGGCTAGCCAAAAACATTCAGTACTTC CASSQGVGMGGLAKNIQYF
TRBJ1-2 few . TRBV6-2/TRBV6-3 TGTGCCAGCAGTTTCAATAAAGGGCGCTATGGCTACACCTTC CASSFNKGRYGYTF
TRBJ1-1 few . TRBV14 TGTGCCAGCAGCCAAGACCAGGGTTGGAACACTGAAGCTTTCTTT CASSQDQGWNTEAFF
TRBJ2-5 many TRBD2 TRBV12-3/TRBV12-4 TGTGCCAGCAGTTTAGGGGGGAGGGGAACCCAGTACTTC CASSLGGRGTQYF
TRBJ1-1 few TRBD1 TRBV27 TGTGCCAGCAGTTTATCCGGACAGGGGAGTCTGGCTTTCTTT CASSLSGQGSLAFF
TRBJ2-7 . TRBD2 TRBV28 TGTGCCAGCAGTACCCCCCCCGGGGGGGGCCACGAGCAGTACTTC CASSTPPGGGHEQYF
TRBJ2-7 many . TRBV4-3 TGCGCCAGCAGCCAAGGAGACAGCTCCTACGAGCAGTACTTC CASSQGDSSYEQYF
TRBJ2-5 few . TRBV7-9 TGTGCCAGCAGCCAAATAAGAGAGACCCAGTACTTC CASSQIRETQYF
TRBJ2-5 many . TRBV5-1 TGCGCCAGCAGCTCGGGACTCCACTGGACCCAGTACTTC CASSSGLHWTQYF
TRBJ1-1 . . TRBV15 TGTGCCACCAGCAGAGATTATGGCACTAACACTGAAGCTTTCTTT CATSRDYGTNTEAFF
TRBJ2-7 many TRBD1 TRBV27 TGTGCCAGCAGTTTCTCAGGGGGCGAGCAGTACTTC CASSFSGGEQYF
TRBJ1-2 few . TRBV7-2 TGTGCCAGCAGCTCCTGGACAGTGAACTATGGCTACACCTTC CASSSWTVNYGYTF
TRBJ2-1 many . TRBV2 TGTGCCAGCAGTGATCCGGGGGAAGGAGAAGAGCAGTTCTTC CASSDPGEGEEQFF
TRBJ1-5 many . TRBV4-3 TGCGCCAGCTCCCCAGGGGATGATAGCAATCAGCCCCAGCATTTT CASSPGDDSNQPQHF
TRBJ2-7 many . TRBV10-3 TGTGCCATCAGTAGGTCACCCCTAACCTACGAGCAGTACTTC CAISRSPLTYEQYF
TRBJ2-7 . . TRBV20-1 TGCAGTGCTAGAGATCCAGAGAAAACCTACGAGCAGTACTTC CSARDPEKTYEQYF
TRBJ2-7 many TRBD2 TRBV20-1 TGCAGTGAGCGGGAGAAGTACTTC CSEREKYF
TRBJ2-7 many . TRBV7-7 TGTGCTAGCAGCTTAGGACACTCCTACGAGCAGTACTTC CASSLGHSYEQYF
TRBJ2-1 many . TRBV4-2 TGTGCCAGCAGCCCCCGGTTCGGGAGCTCCTACAATGAGCAGTTCTTC CASSPRFGSSYNEQFF
TRBJ1-6 . TRBD1 TRBV6-5 TGTGCCAGCAAAATAATGGAGGACAGGGTCTGGCCACCCCTCCACTTT CASKIMEDRVWPPLHF
TRBJ2-3 many . TRBV19 TGTGCCAGTTCGGAGGGTGGGGGCCTGACAGATACGCAGTATTTT CASSEGGGLTDTQYF
TRBJ1-4 many TRBD1 TRBV7-9 TGTGCCCTTCGGGAGGGACAGGGGAAGCGCAAACTGTTTTTT CALREGQGKRKLFF
TRBJ2-7 many . TRBV7-9 TGTGCCAGCAGCTTATCTCGGACAACCTACTTCTCCTACGAGCAGTACTTC CASSLSRTTYFSYEQYF
TRBJ1-2 . . TRBV6-1 TGTGCCAGCAGTGAATATGGGGGGCGATCCTATGGCTACACCTTC CASSEYGGRSYGYTF
TRBJ1-1 many TRBD1 TRBV25-1 TGTGCCAGCAGAAGGACAGGAATGAACACTGAAGCTTTCTTT CASRRTGMNTEAFF
TRBJ2-5 few . TRBV6-2/TRBV6-3 TGTGCCAGCAGTCCGAGGGGTCAAGAGACCCAGTACTTC CASSPRGQETQYF
TRBJ1-2 few . TRBV10-3 TGTGCCATCAGAGGGGAGCATGGCTACACCTTC CAIRGEHGYTF
TRBJ2-7 many . TRBV6-1 TGTGCCAGCAGTGAAGCCGGTGCCAGGAGCTCCTACGAGCAGTACTTC CASSEAGARSSYEQYF